This is a list of T cell receptor beta chains from one sample in a study of T cell repertoires in cytomegalovirus infection. TCRdb re-called the reads through MiXCR, storing one row per CDR3 protein. This sample has about 920,000 distinct CDR3 sequences, with less than 35% found just once. No antigen has been identified for these receptors. The input for sequencing was cultured CD8+ T cells from PBMCs, taken from culture after CMV antigen stimulation. These receptors originate from a human donor in good health (CMV status not recorded). Some clones in this sample may be carry-over from other donors' samples. CDR3s include the opening cysteine and the closing phenylalanine or tryptophan. Fields, in order: clone size, J gene, V gene, D gene, CDR3 DNA, CDR3 protein. D genes are given only for firm matches. Size is stated for part of the rows, as once, few or many counts, or as a class when the clone is expanded.

>few|TRBJ2-2|TRBV4-3|-
TGCGCCAGCAGCCAGGACCCCCCCGGGGCCAGGGCGGTCGGCACCGGGGAGCTGTTTTTT
CASSQDPPGARAVGTGELFF
>-|TRBJ1-2|TRBV7-4|-
TGTGCCAGCAGCCCTAGGGTGGCAGGGCACTATGGCTACACCTTC
CASSPRVAGHYGYTF
>few|TRBJ2-7|TRBV7-9|TRBD1
TGTGCCAGCAACTCTGCAGGGGGAGTCGAGCAGTACTTC
CASNSAGGVEQYF
>-|TRBJ2-1|TRBV12-3/TRBV12-4|TRBD1
TGTGCCAGCAGTTTAAGGGCAGGGGGCAATGAGCAGTTCTTC
CASSLRAGGNEQFF
>-|TRBJ2-5|TRBV25-1|TRBD1
TGTGCCAGCAGTAAATGGGACAGCGAAGTCCAAGAGACCCAGTACTTC
CASSKWDSEVQETQYF
>few|TRBJ2-5|TRBV14|TRBD1
TGTGCCAGCAGCCAAGATGCCAGGGGGCATCGAGAGACCCAGTACTTC
CASSQDARGHRETQYF
>-|TRBJ2-2|TRBV2|-
TGTGCCAGCATCAAGGGGGATATGGGCACCGGGGAGCTGTTTTTT
CASIKGDMGTGELFF
>-|TRBJ1-1|TRBV4-2|-
TGTGCCAGCAGCCAAGGAGGGACAAGAGAAGCTTTCTTT
CASSQGGTREAFF
>-|TRBJ2-6|TRBV4-1|-
TGCGCCAGCAGCCGGGACGCTGGATTGAGCTCTGGGGCCAACGTCCTGACTTTC
CASSRDAGLSSGANVLTF
>-|TRBJ2-7|TRBV19|TRBD1
TGTGCCAGTAGTATCAACAGGGGGCGGGAGCAGTACTTC
CASSINRGREQYF
>-|TRBJ2-5|TRBV10-2|-
TGCGCCAGCCAAAGTCAAGAACAAGAGACCCAGTACTTC
CASQSQEQETQYF
>-|TRBJ1-1|TRBV12-5|TRBD1
TGTGCTAGTGGTTTCCTACAGGGGAACGGGACTGAAGCTTTCTTT
CASGFLQGNGTEAFF
>few|TRBJ1-5|TRBV19|-
TGTGCCAGTAGTATAGGGTCAGGGGAATTTGACAATCAGCCCCAGCATTTT
CASSIGSGEFDNQPQHF
>-|TRBJ1-2|TRBV27|TRBD1
TGTGCCAGCAGTCCGAAATACCTGACAGGGGACGTCTATGGCTACACCTTC
CASSPKYLTGDVYGYTF
>many|TRBJ2-5|TRBV7-2|TRBD1
TGTGCCAGCAGCTTTACAGGGGGTGGCTTAGGAGAGACCCAGTACTTC
CASSFTGGGLGETQYF
>few|TRBJ1-3|TRBV12-3/TRBV12-4|-
TGTGCCAGCGGGGGGCTGCCCAATGGAAACACCATATATTTT
CASGGLPNGNTIYF
>-|TRBJ1-1|TRBV7-3|TRBD1
TGTGCCAGCAGCTTATCCTACAGGGGCGCCCAGAACACTGTAGCTTTCTTT
CASSLSYRGAQNTVAFF
>-|TRBJ2-1|TRBV5-1|-
TGCGCCAGCAGCTTGGGCCGGACACTAGATGAGCAGTTCTTC
CASSLGRTLDEQFF
>-|TRBJ1-2|TRBV29-1|-
TGCAGCGTTCCAAGTGGAACCGGCTACACCTTC
CSVPSGTGYTF
>many|TRBJ2-1|TRBV20-1|TRBD2
TGCAGTGCTAGATCGGGACTAGGGCCTAGGTACAATGAGCAGTTCTTC
CSARSGLGPRYNEQFF
>few|TRBJ1-3|TRBV10-2|-
TGCGCCAGCGGCCCCATACAGGGATACTCTGGAAACACCATATATTTT
CASGPIQGYSGNTIYF
>-|TRBJ2-7|TRBV20-1|-
TGCAGTGCTAGGCTCAGGAACTCCTACGAGCAGTACTTC
CSARLRNSYEQYF
>-|TRBJ2-1|TRBV7-9|-
TGTGCCAGCAGCTTCAGACACACCGTGGACAGTGAGGATGAGCAGTTCTTC
CASSFRHTVDSEDEQFF
>few|TRBJ1-1|TRBV7-9|-
TGTGCCAGCAGCTTAGCCCCTGGACAGCACATGAACACTGAAGCTTTCTTT
CASSLAPGQHMNTEAFF
>-|TRBJ2-1|TRBV4-3|TRBD2
TGCGCCAGCAGCCAAGATTCTAGCGGGGTTTACAATGAGCAGTTCTTC
CASSQDSSGVYNEQFF
>once|TRBJ2-5|TRBV12-5|TRBD2
TGTGCTAGTGGTTTTGCGGGGGGCAACTATCTCCAAGAGACCCAGTACTTC
CASGFAGGNYLQETQYF
>-|TRBJ1-2|TRBV14|-
TGTGCCAGCAGCCAAGAGGGGATAGGAGTTCCAAGCTATGGCTACACCTTC
CASSQEGIGVPSYGYTF
>-|TRBJ1-1|TRBV6-1|-
TGTGCCAGCACTAGGACATTCTCCAACACTGAAGCTTTCTTT
CASTRTFSNTEAFF
>few|TRBJ2-3|TRBV7-3|TRBD2
TGTGCCAGCAGCCAGACTAGCGGGGGGCCGGCGCATACGCAGTATTTT
CASSQTSGGPAHTQYF
>-|TRBJ2-7|TRBV7-9|-
TGTGCCAGCAGCGGATTCTACGAGCAGTACTTC
CASSGFYEQYF
>-|TRBJ1-1|TRBV28|-
TGTGCCAGCAGTTTAAACCTTTGGGGGGACACTGAAGCTTTCTTT
CASSLNLWGDTEAFF
>-|TRBJ1-1|TRBV4-1|-
TGCGCCAGCAGCCAAGAAGGGTTAGGGGTCACTGAAGCTTTCTTT
CASSQEGLGVTEAFF
>-|TRBJ2-4|TRBV23-1|TRBD2
TGCGCCAGCAGTCAATTACTAGCGGGGGCCTTAGCCAAAAACATTCAGTACTTC
CASSQLLAGALAKNIQYF
>-|TRBJ1-2|TRBV12-3/TRBV12-4|-
TGTGCCAGCAGTTTAGGAGTAGAGGGCTACACCTTC
CASSLGVEGYTF
>-|TRBJ1-1|TRBV7-9|-
TGTGCCAGCAGCTTAAATCGACGGAAGAACACTGAAGCTTTCTTT
CASSLNRRKNTEAFF
>-|TRBJ1-1|TRBV4-3|-
TGCGCCAACAGCCAAGATATCCCTGAGGGTAACACTGAAGCTTTCTTT
CANSQDIPEGNTEAFF
>-|TRBJ2-7|TRBV5-1|TRBD2
TGCGCCAGCAGCTGGGCCCCACTAGCGGGCCATTACGAGCAGTACTTC
CASSWAPLAGHYEQYF